These 23 T cell receptor beta chains were all obtained from the same sample, sequenced in a study of T cell repertoires in cytomegalovirus infection. TCRdb re-analysed the reads in MiXCR, keeping a single row per CDR3 protein. The data show about 240,000 distinct CDR3 sequences, with roughly an eighth seen just once and 1.5% to 2% held by the top ten. Sequenced input: PBMCs. These receptors came from a human donor in good health (CMV status not recorded). Some clones in this sample may be carry-over from other donors' samples.

This clonotype was counted at least ten times. The rearrangement joins TRBV28 to TRBJ2-7, with D unclear. The CDR3 spans 15 residues. CDR1 and CDR2 from the germline V gene are MDHEN and SYDVKM. Trimming left V 9 bases short and J 3 bases short, with 21 bases between. The chain's CDR3 is CASLSSPPAFYEQYF. The CDR3 region has the DNA TGTGCCAGTCTTTCCAGCCCTCCCGCATTCTACGAGCAGTACTTC.

This clonotype was picked up many times. The V and J genes are TRBV7-2 and TRBJ2-5; D remains ambiguous. Germline CDR1 SGHTA, CDR2 FQGNSA. CDR3 length: 12 residues. Trimming stripped 0 bases from V and 7 bases from J, with 6 bases between. Written as DNA, the CDR3 is TGTGCCAGCAGCTTAGCGACGGGGACCCAGTACTTC. This codes for CASSLATGTQYF.

The genes are TRBV6-4 and TRBJ2-2; D is possibly TRBD2 (7 bases). The CDR3 extends over 14 amino acids. The germline V gene has CDR1 MRHNA and CDR2 SNTAGT. With 8 bases removed from V and 0 bases from J, the gap between germline ends came to 10 bases. The CDR3 DNA sequence: TGTGCCAGCGGGGAGGGGGCGAACACCGGGGAGCTGTTTTTT. Translated, it gives CASGEGANTGELFF.

V is TRBV30 and J is TRBJ1-5, with no clear D. This CDR3 region has 13 residues. The V end lost 3 bases, the J end lost 12 bases, and 18 bases lay between the germline ends. The germline V gene has CDR1 GTSNPN and CDR2 SVGIG (reference sequence). The DNA for the CDR3 is TGTGCCTGGAGATCACGGCGGGATGGGGACCAGCATTTT. Residues: CAWRSRRDGDQHF.

This clonotype was counted many times. V gene TRBV28 combines with J gene TRBJ2-3; D gene uncertain. The germline V gene has CDR1 MDHEN and CDR2 SYDVKM. The CDR3 length is 14 residues. Trimming pared 5 bases from V and 5 bases from J, leaving 14 bases between. The CDR3 nucleotides read TGTGCCAGCAGTCCCCCCCTTCGAGGAGATACGCAGTATTTT. Translated: CASSPPLRGDTQYF.

The table lists this clonotype with a few counts. This chain uses TRBV5-1 with TRBJ2-3, with 8 bases aligning to TRBD1. In germline, CDR1 is SGHRS, CDR2 YFSETQ. CDR3 length: 14 residues. V lost 3 bases, J lost 6 bases, and 6 bases stayed unmatched. In DNA form, the CDR3 reads TGCGCCAGCAGCTCCGGGACAGGAGGGGATACGCAGTATTTT. This gives the protein CASSSGTGGDTQYF.

This clonotype came up many times. The genes are TRBV28 and TRBJ2-1, with D perhaps being TRBD1 or TRBD2 (5 bases each). Germline V gene lookup returns CDR1 MDHEN and CDR2 SYDVKM. Trimming left V 3 bases short and J 8 bases short, with 17 bases between. The CDR3 is 15 amino acids. The CDR3 loop is CASSFPGTARDEQFF. The CDR3, as DNA: TGTGCCAGCAGTTTCCCCGGGACCGCCAGGGATGAGCAGTTCTTC. Combining the CDR3 with reference TRBV28 and TRBJ2-1 gives the whole variable domain DVKVTQSSRYLVKRTGEKVFLECVQDMDHENMFWYRQDPGLGLRLIYFSYDVKMKEKGDIPEGYSVSREKKERFSLILESASTNQTSMYLCASSFPGTARDEQFFGPGTRLTVL.

This clonotype occurred many times. The rearrangement links TRBV7-3 to TRBJ2-5; 11 bases fit TRBD2. The ends lost 5 bases at V and 5 bases at J; junction bases unmatched: 7. The length of the CDR3 is 15 residues. The V gene's germline CDR1 is SGHTA and CDR2 FQGTGA. CDR3 sequence reads: CASSALGTSGETQYF. The CDR3 DNA reads as TGTGCCAGCAGCGCGCTGGGGACTAGCGGCGAGACCCAGTACTTC.

This clonotype was counted only a few times. The V and J genes are TRBV5-5 and TRBJ2-3; 13 nucleotides match TRBD2. CDR1 SGHKS and CDR2 YYEKEE come from the germline V gene (reference sequence). The CDR3 length is 14 residues. V was clipped by 4 bases and J by 10 bases; unmatched bases: 6. In nucleotides, the CDR3 is TGTGCCAGCAGCGCCGGGACTAGCGGGGCCTCGCAGTATTTT. It yields the protein CASSAGTSGASQYF.

This clonotype has a handful of counts. V usage is TRBV29-1 and J usage is TRBJ1-1; 8 nucleotides match TRBD1. V gave up 4 bases and J gave up 0 bases; unmatched junction bases: 13. This CDR3 is built from 17 residues. From germline, CDR1 is SQVTM and CDR2 ANQGSEA. This CDR3 is CSVATSSGGKMNTEAFF. DNA of the CDR3: TGCAGCGTTGCAACTTCGTCAGGGGGCAAGATGAACACTGAAGCTTTCTTT.

This clonotype was counted ten times or more. This rearrangement joins TRBV7-2 to TRBJ1-6, with TRBD1 matching 8 bases. Germline trimming cut 5 bases from V and 9 bases from J; bases unmatched to any gene: 6. The CDR3 has 14 residues. Germline V gene lookup returns CDR1 SGHTA and CDR2 FQGNSA. The CDR3 region is CASSRTGLGSPLHF. CDR3 DNA: TGTGCCAGCAGCCGGACAGGGTTAGGTTCACCCCTCCACTTT.

This clonotype was counted at least ten times. The V call is TRBV6-2 or TRBV6-3, the J call TRBJ2-1; 8 bases are shared with TRBD2. Germline values: CDR1 MNHEY, CDR2 SVGEGT. The CDR3 runs to 16 residues. Trimming removed 2 bases from V and 3 bases from J; junction bases left unmatched: 6. The CDR3 nucleotides are TGTGCCAGCAGTTACAGTAGCGGGGAGATCTACAATGAGCAGTTCTTC. The encoded protein is CASSYSSGEIYNEQFF.

This clonotype was seen many times. The CDR3 protein is CASSQDTALNEKLFF. DNA of the CDR3: TGCGCCAGCAGCCAAGATACAGCCCTCAATGAAAAACTGTTTTTT. This chain connects TRBV4-3 to TRBJ1-4; D is unresolved. Trimming left V 0 bases short and J 5 bases short, with 10 bases between. The CDR3 covers 15 residues. From germline, CDR1 is LGHNA and CDR2 YSLEER.

This clonotype was observed at least ten times. This sequence joins TRBV29-1 and TRBJ1-6, with D maybe TRBD1 (6 bases). Germline V gives CDR1 SQVTM, CDR2 ANQGSEA. The CDR3 sequence is 12 residues long. V lost 6 bases and J 14 bases, leaving 17 bases between the germline ends. The CDR3 reads CSVASGAGTLHF. CDR3 DNA: TGCAGCGTCGCTTCAGGGGCCGGAACCCTCCACTTT.

This clonotype was recorded at least ten times. The chain joins TRBV6-1 to TRBJ1-4; D perhaps matches TRBD1 (5 bases). The ends were cut back, 5 bases at V and 4 bases at J, with 11 bases in the middle. Germline CDR1 and CDR2: MNHNS and SASEGT. The CDR3 is 14 amino acids. The CDR3 bases are TGTGCCAGCAGTACTGGGGGGGGTAATGAAAAACTGTTTTTT. Residues: CASSTGGGNEKLFF.

This clonotype was found a few times. The CDR3, as DNA: TGTGCCAGCAGTGAGGGAGGCGGGGAAGGCTACGAGCAGTACTTC. The encoded protein is CASSEGGGEGYEQYF. This rearrangement joins TRBV6-4 to TRBJ2-7; D perhaps matches TRBD2 (6 bases). V gave up 3 bases and J gave up 3 bases, with 15 bases separating them. The length of the CDR3 is 15 residues. CDR1 MRHNA and CDR2 SNTAGT come from the germline V gene.

This clonotype was found many times. The V call is TRBV7-2, the J call TRBJ2-3; tentative D call: TRBD2 (6 bases). Trimming removed 4 bases at V and 6 bases at J, with 14 bases between. Germline CDR1 is SGHTA and CDR2 is FQGNSA. CDR3 length: 14 residues. The chain's CDR3 is CASSSLLAADTQYF. CDR3 in DNA: TGTGCCAGCAGCTCTCTACTAGCCGCGGATACGCAGTATTTT.

Here the CDR3 DNA reads TGCAGTGCTAGAGAGCCCCTTAGCGGGTCCTACGAGCAGTACTTC. It specifies CSAREPLSGSYEQYF. This chain joins TRBV20-1 and TRBJ2-7, with 7 positions matching TRBD2. The germline gives CDR1 DFQATT, CDR2 SNEGSKA (reference sequence). CDR3 length: 15 amino acids. V lost 0 bases and J lost 1; bases outside the gene matches: 6.

This clonotype has at least ten counts. This rearrangement joins TRBV12-3 or TRBV12-4 to TRBJ1-1; tentatively, D is TRBD1 (5 bases). V lost 5 bases and J lost 5, with 24 bases in between. This CDR3 has 17 residues. CDR3 nucleotides: TGTGCCAGCAGTCCGTTCAAGGGCAGGGCACGGGAGACTGAAGCTTTCTTT. Protein: CASSPFKGRARETEAFF.

This clonotype was detected many times. V is TRBV7-2 and J is TRBJ2-2; unclear D gene. Germline CDR1 SGHTA, CDR2 FQGNSA. The CDR3 has 15 residues. V dropped 5 bases and J dropped 1 base, with 11 bases sitting between them. As DNA, the CDR3 is TGTGCCAGCAGCCTACTACCAGAGAACACCGGGGAGCTGTTTTTT. It is translated as CASSLLPENTGELFF. The entire variable domain, with the rest obtained from reference TRBV7-2 and TRBJ2-2, is as follows: GAGVSQSPSNKVTEKGKDVELRCDPISGHTALYWYRQSLGQGLEFLIYFQGNSAPDKSGLPSDRFSAERTGGSVSTLTIQRTQQEDSAVYLCASSLLPENTGELFFGEGSRLTVL.

This clonotype showed up many times. The chain links TRBV9 to TRBJ1-2, with D perhaps TRBD1 (5 bases). Trimming pared 4 bases from V and 8 bases from J, leaving 21 bases between. This CDR3 comprises 15 residues. Germline lookup yields CDR1 SGDLS and CDR2 YYNGEE. The CDR3 here is CASSPRHRSPGGYTF. The CDR3 region has the DNA TGTGCCAGCAGCCCAAGGCACAGGTCCCCTGGCGGCTACACCTTC.

This clonotype occurred many times. The chain carries TRBV28 and TRBJ1-1; 12 bases match TRBD1. Germline assignment: CDR1 MDHEN and CDR2 SYDVKM. This CDR3 has 16 residues. Trimming at V came to 2 bases and at J to 0 bases, leaving 1 base not matched to a gene. CDR3 nucleotides: TGTGCCAGCAGTTTAGGGACAGGGGGCATGAACACTGAAGCTTTCTTT. It translates to CASSLGTGGMNTEAFF.

This clonotype was detected only a few times. This chain uses TRBV28 with TRBJ2-3; perhaps TRBD2 as D (6 bases). Germline-derived CDR1 and CDR2 are MDHEN and SYDVKM. The CDR3 contains 15 residues. V was shortened by 4 bases and J by 7 bases, with 18 bases between the two germline ends. CDR3 DNA: TGTGCCAGCAGTTCCTCGGATCGGGAGTTAAATACGCAGTATTTT. It codes for CASSSSDRELNTQYF.